This TCR beta chain was sequenced for a study of spatial heterogeneity in lung cancer. Across the study: Detected sequences consistently included more beta-chain ones than alpha-chain ones.

A unique molecular identifier was attached to every TCR cDNA molecule. MiXCR, applied by TCRdb to the 5' RACE reads, yields one record per CDR3 protein. The sample has 26,000 or so distinct CDR3 sequences, about 8.1% seen once. Study-wide results and caveats: Blood carried ubiquitous expanded tumor TCRs more at resection than follow-up.

This clonotype was seen ten or more times. Its specificity is not known. CDR3 length: 17 amino acids. The germline V gene encodes CDR1 MDHEN and CDR2 SYDVKM. V lost 6 bases and J 0 bases, leaving 18 bases between the germline ends. This sample's time point: sample taken at primary tumor resection. The authors sequenced whole RNA from tumor, nontumor lung or frozen PBMC without sorting. The V call is TRBV28, the J call TRBJ1-5; D is possibly TRBD1 (6 bases). The source is a female donor with early-stage non-small cell lung cancer. Sequencing was performed on PBMCs, taken at surgery. The CDR3 nucleotides are TGTGCCAGCAGAACCGTGACCGGACAGTATAGCAATCAGCCCCAGCATTTT. Translated: CASRTVTGQYSNQPQHF.